This entry lists 28 T cell receptor beta chains sequenced from one sample in a study of blood T cell repertoires in COVID-19. Produced via immunoSEQ multiplex PCR; TCRdb's table is partial and in-frame only. The sample carries about 220,000 clones, approximately 90% recorded once. The sequenced sample consisted of PBMCs or T cells enriched from blood (not recorded which). The receptors were sampled from a woman in her 30s with acute COVID-19.

The chain employs TRBV3-1 (or the pseudogene TRBV3-2) and TRBJ1-3, with D perhaps matching TRBD1 (6 bases). This CDR3 is 16 amino acids long. Germline assignment: CDR1 LGHDT and CDR2 YNNKEL (reference sequence). V was cut by 4 bases and J by 0 bases, with 13 bases left in between. CDR3 nucleotide sequence: TGTGCCAGCAGCCTCCGAGGGGGAGCCTCTGGAAACACCATATATTTT. As protein: CASSLRGGASGNTIYF.

This chain uses TRBV7-6 with TRBJ2-1; possible D gene TRBD2, 7 bases. This CDR3 region has 14 residues. Per the germline V gene, CDR1 is SGHVS and CDR2 is FNYEAQ. V lost 0 bases and J 9 bases, leaving 12 bases between the germline ends. The CDR3: CASSLAGGHPEQFF. The CDR3 nucleotides read TGTGCCAGCAGCTTAGCGGGGGGGCACCCTGAGCAGTTCTTC.

The V call is TRBV4-3, the J call TRBJ2-1, with 14 positions matching TRBD2. From germline, CDR1 is LGHNA and CDR2 YSLEER. Trimming took 4 bases from V and 10 from J; bases not matched to a gene: 6. The CDR3 covers 15 residues. The CDR3 bases are TGCGCCAGCAGCCTGGGACTAGCGGGGGAAGGGGAGCAGTTCTTC. Translation gives CASSLGLAGEGEQFF.

The CDR3 nucleotides are TGCGCCAGCAGCTTACAACGCTCTGGGGCCAACGTCCTGACTTTC. Translation gives CASSLQRSGANVLTF. The chain recombines TRBV5-1 with TRBJ2-6; D gene uncertain. Trimming took 2 bases from V and 0 from J, leaving 6 bases between them. The CDR3 length is 15 residues. Germline CDR1 reads SGHRS; CDR2 reads YFSETQ.

The rearrangement uses TRBV7-9 and TRBJ1-1, with a possible D match to TRBD1 (5 bases). The CDR3 is 17 amino acids. CDR1 and CDR2 from the germline V gene are SEHNR and FQNEAQ (reference sequence). Trimming cost V 1 base and J 2 bases, with 17 bases left between them. The CDR3 sequence: CASSLGRRARENTEAFF. The CDR3 coding sequence is TGTGCCAGCAGCTTAGGTCGCAGGGCTAGGGAAAACACTGAAGCTTTCTTT.

The chain joins TRBV19 to TRBJ2-5; 9 nucleotides line up with TRBD2. The V gene end was trimmed by 7 bases and the J gene end by 2 bases; junction bases not matched to a gene: 5. This CDR3 comprises 14 residues. Germline-derived CDR1 and CDR2 are LNHDA and SQIVND (reference sequence). The CDR3 DNA follows: TGTGCCAGTATGTCTAGCGGGGATCAAGAGACCCAGTACTTC. It specifies CASMSSGDQETQYF.

This clone was seen a single time. The rearrangement uses TRBV18 and TRBJ1-6; 8 nucleotides agree with TRBD1. Trimming at V came to 5 bases and at J to 10 bases, leaving 7 bases not matched to a gene. There are 14 residues in the CDR3. From germline, CDR1 is KGHSH and CDR2 LQKENI. CDR3 in amino acids: CASSAGQGGSPLHF. Written as DNA, the CDR3 is TGTGCCAGCTCAGCCGGACAGGGAGGATCACCCCTCCACTTT. The full variable domain, in which reference TRBV18 and TRBJ1-6 provide the parts outside the CDR3, is NAGVMQNPRHLVRRRGQEARLRCSPMKGHSHVYWYRQLPEEGLKFMVYLQKENIIDESGMPKERFSAEFPKEGPSILRIQQVVRGDSAAYFCASSAGQGGSPLHFGNGTRLTVT.

The V gene is TRBV29-1, the J gene TRBJ1-1; no clear D. Per the germline V gene, CDR1 is SQVTM and CDR2 is ANQGSEA. V was cut by 3 bases and J by 3 bases, with 5 bases left in between. The CDR3 totals 11 residues. DNA for the CDR3: TGCAGCGTTGACCAGTACACTGAAGCTTTCTTT. Translating it yields CSVDQYTEAFF.

This clone was observed a few times. The chain has TRBV19 and TRBJ1-5, with unresolved D. Trimming cost V 2 bases and J 3 bases, with 8 bases left between them. The CDR3 covers 14 residues. The germline V gene encodes CDR1 LNHDA and CDR2 SQIVND (reference sequence). CDR3 region: CASSIIQSNQPQHF. The CDR3 DNA reads as TGTGCCAGTAGTATAATTCAGTCCAATCAGCCCCAGCATTTT.

This clone was found a few times. The rearrangement joins TRBV11-2 to TRBJ1-5; D gene ambiguous. V gave up 0 bases and J gave up 4 bases, with 7 bases separating them. There are 14 residues in the CDR3. CDR1 and CDR2 (germline): SGHAT, FQNNGV. The CDR3 DNA reads as TGTGCCAGCAGCTTAGAGCCGGTTAATCAGCCCCAGCATTTT. It codes for CASSLEPVNQPQHF.

This chain links TRBV19 with TRBJ1-4; a possible D gene is TRBD1 (5 bases). Per the germline V gene, CDR1 is LNHDA and CDR2 is SQIVND (reference sequence). Trimming cost V 3 bases and J 8 bases, with 13 bases left between them. The CDR3 runs to 14 residues. The CDR3 protein is CASSMEGSREKLFF. The CDR3 region has the DNA TGTGCCAGTAGTATGGAGGGGTCGCGGGAAAAACTGTTTTTT.

The gene calls are TRBV5-6 and TRBJ1-1; 9 bases map to TRBD1. This CDR3 has 14 amino acids. The J segment lost 3 bases and the V segment lost 0 bases, leaving 0 bases of the junction unmatched. From germline, CDR1 is SGHDT and CDR2 YYEEEE. The CDR3 DNA reads as TGTGCCAGCAGCTTGGGGACAGGGGACACTGAAGCTTTCTTT. It yields the protein CASSLGTGDTEAFF.

This clone was detected once. This chain links TRBV10-3 with TRBJ1-3; D is unresolved. The length of the CDR3 is 15 residues. Germline V gives CDR1 ENHRY, CDR2 SYGVKD. Trimming stripped 4 bases from V and 2 bases from J, with 12 bases between. In nucleotides, the CDR3 is TGTGCCATCAGTGGAACAAATCTAGCTGGAAACACCATATATTTT. Protein product: CAISGTNLAGNTIYF.

The chain links TRBV30 to TRBJ1-5, with TRBD1 matching 9 bases. The V gene's germline CDR1 is GTSNPN and CDR2 SVGIG (reference sequence). There are 15 residues in the CDR3. The V segment lost 3 bases and the J segment 4 bases; nucleotides outside the gene matches: 7. The CDR3 DNA follows: TGTGCCTGGAGACGGACAGGGGCCCAAAATCAGCCCCAGCATTTT. Translated: CAWRRTGAQNQPQHF.

V gene TRBV6-5 combines with J gene TRBJ2-5; D unresolved. The CDR3 runs 12 residues. Trimming removed 5 bases from V and 5 bases from J, with 9 bases in between. The germline V gene has CDR1 MNHEY and CDR2 SVGAGI. The CDR3 region is CASSPDGETQYF. The CDR3 DNA reads as TGTGCCAGCAGTCCCGACGGGGAGACCCAGTACTTC.

The genes are TRBV7-9 and TRBJ1-1, with D possibly TRBD1 on 6 matching bases. Trimming stripped 3 bases from V and 2 bases from J, with 22 bases between. The CDR3 loop spans 18 amino acids. From germline, CDR1 is SEHNR and CDR2 FQNEAQ (reference sequence). The CDR3 loop is CASSFEFWGREGNTEAFF. CDR3 DNA: TGTGCCAGCAGCTTTGAGTTTTGGGGGCGGGAGGGAAACACTGAAGCTTTCTTT.

This clone was seen a few times. The CDR3 region has the DNA TGCGCCAGCAGCTTGCAGGGGGCTAGCTCCTACGAGCAGTACTTC. Translating it yields CASSLQGASSYEQYF. The chain carries TRBV5-1 and TRBJ2-7, with 8 bases matching TRBD1. In germline, CDR1 is SGHRS, CDR2 YFSETQ. J lost 0 bases, V lost 1 base, and 3 bases had no gene match. This CDR3 is 15 amino acids long.

The V and J genes are TRBV7-9 and TRBJ1-1; D is perhaps TRBD1 (6 bases). Trimming took off 2 bases at V and 0 bases at J, with 16 bases between the two ends. In germline, CDR1 is SEHNR, CDR2 FQNEAQ (reference sequence). The CDR3 is 17 amino acids. This CDR3 reads CASSLRPGTIMNTEAFF. The CDR3 coding sequence is TGTGCCAGCAGCTTACGTCCCGGGACAATTATGAACACTGAAGCTTTCTTT. The full variable domain, with the rest looked up from reference TRBV7-9 and TRBJ1-1, is DTGVSQNPRHKITKRGQNVTFRCDPISEHNRLYWYRQTLGQGPEFLTYFQNEAQLEKSRLLSDRFSAERPKGSFSTLEIQRTEQGDSAMYLCASSLRPGTIMNTEAFFGQGTRLTVV.

V is TRBV6-1 and J is TRBJ1-3; D call uncertain. Trimming stripped 4 bases from V and 0 bases from J, with 13 bases between. The CDR3 is 16 amino acids. In germline, CDR1 is MNHNS, CDR2 SASEGT. The chain's CDR3 is CASSGVTASSGNTIYF. CDR3 nucleotides: TGTGCCAGCAGTGGGGTGACGGCTAGCTCTGGAAACACCATATATTTT.

The CDR3 DNA reads as TGCGCCAGCAGTGAGTTCGAGACAGGGGTAATGAACACTGAAGCTTTCTTT. It translates to CASSEFETGVMNTEAFF. The chain recombines TRBV10-2 with TRBJ1-1; TRBD1 matches at 8 bases. Germline assignment: CDR1 WSHSY and CDR2 SAAADI. The length of the CDR3 is 17 residues. V lost 1 base, J lost 0 bases, and 7 bases stayed unmatched.

This CDR3 is CAISEPGADSGYTF. The CDR3 coding sequence is TGTGCCATCAGTGAGCCTGGCGCCGACAGCGGCTACACCTTC. V usage is TRBV10-3 and J usage is TRBJ1-2; perhaps TRBD1 as D (5 bases). Trimming removed 2 bases at V and 8 bases at J, with 15 bases between. The germline CDR1 and CDR2 sequences are ENHRY and SYGVKD. CDR3 length: 14 residues.

The chain combines TRBV4-1 with TRBJ2-1; 8 positions match TRBD1. Trimming cost V 1 base and J 9 bases; bases outside gene matches: 11. Germline-derived CDR1 and CDR2 are MGHRA and YSYEKL. The CDR3 is 16 residues long. The CDR3 is CASSQAAGGIETEQFF. The DNA of the CDR3 is TGCGCCAGCAGCCAAGCGGCAGGGGGCATTGAGACTGAGCAGTTCTTC.

CDR3 DNA: TGTGCCAGCAGCGTAGACGGTGCTTCGGGAAACACCATATATTTT. Translating it yields CASSVDGASGNTIYF. V gene TRBV9 combines with J gene TRBJ1-3; D unresolved. Germline CDR1 reads SGDLS; CDR2 reads YYNGEE. CDR3 length equals 15 residues. Trimming pared 0 bases from V and 4 bases from J, leaving 11 bases between.

This rearrangement joins TRBV10-3 to TRBJ1-1; 9 nucleotides agree with TRBD1. Germline lookup yields CDR1 ENHRY and CDR2 SYGVKD. The CDR3 sequence is 16 residues long. The V gene end was trimmed by 10 bases and the J gene end by 1 base; junction bases not matched to a gene: 13. The CDR3 nucleotides read TGTGCCACCGGACAGGGGCCTAACAAGCGGAACACTGAAGCTTTCTTT. Translated: CATGQGPNKRNTEAFF.

The chain uses TRBV6-5 and TRBJ1-2; D unresolved. Germline V gene data show CDR1 as MNHEY and CDR2 as SVGAGI. This CDR3 comprises 14 residues. V lost 2 bases and J lost 6, with 13 bases in between. This CDR3 is CASSYRRRKDGYTF. In DNA form, the CDR3 reads TGTGCCAGCAGTTACAGGAGACGGAAGGATGGCTACACCTTC.

The gene calls are TRBV7-2 and TRBJ2-7, with no clear D. With 4 bases removed from V and 0 bases from J, the gap between germline ends came to 7 bases. The length of the CDR3 is 13 residues. Per the germline V gene, CDR1 is SGHTA and CDR2 is FQGNSA. The CDR3 protein is CASSSRSSYEQYF. CDR3 DNA: TGTGCCAGCAGCTCCCGCAGCTCCTACGAGCAGTACTTC.

This sequence joins TRBV7-8 and TRBJ2-5, with D possibly matching TRBD1 (6 bases). Germline V gene sequence: CDR1 SGHVS, CDR2 FQNEAQ. This CDR3 comprises 15 residues. V was cut by 4 bases and J by 5 bases, with 17 bases left in between. CDR3 protein: CASSYRVGETETQYF. Written as DNA, the CDR3 is TGTGCCAGCAGCTACAGGGTTGGGGAGACGGAGACCCAGTACTTC.

The chain carries TRBV7-2 and TRBJ2-4; D is perhaps TRBD2 (6 bases). V was cut by 2 bases and J by 3 bases, with 20 bases left in between. The CDR3 length is 18 residues. Germline values: CDR1 SGHTA, CDR2 FQGNSA. The CDR3 nucleotides read TGTGCCAGCAGCTTAAACCCCGGACACCTGGGGGGCAAAAACATTCAGTACTTC. Residues: CASSLNPGHLGGKNIQYF.